A single sample is the source of the 23 T cell receptor beta chains below, sequenced in a study of T cell repertoires in cytomegalovirus infection. TCRdb reanalysed the reads using MiXCR and keeps one entry per CDR3 protein. The sample holds about 360,000 distinct CDR3 sequences, roughly 18% seen once. Sequences were obtained from PBMCs. The receptors originated from a human donor in good health (CMV status not recorded). Some clones in this sample may be carry-over from other donors' samples.

Many counts were recorded for this clonotype. This chain joins TRBV2 and TRBJ2-1; 9 nucleotides align to TRBD1. Germline V gene data show CDR1 as SNHLY and CDR2 as FYNNEI. The CDR3 runs 14 residues. J lost 7 bases, V lost 7 bases, and 8 bases had no gene match. CDR3 residues: CASTLGTGQNEQFF. The DNA for the CDR3 is TGTGCCAGCACGTTAGGGACAGGGCAAAATGAGCAGTTCTTC. Filled out from reference TRBV2 and TRBJ2-1, the complete variable domain reads EPEVTQTPSHQVTQMGQEVILRCVPISNHLYFYWYRQILGQKVEFLVSFYNNEISEKSEIFDDQFSVERPDGSNFTLKIRSTKLEDSAMYFCASTLGTGQNEQFFGPGTRLTVL.

This clonotype has ten or more counts. V gene TRBV6-2 or TRBV6-3 combines with J gene TRBJ2-3; 7 bases fit TRBD2. Losses at the gene ends were 5 bases for V and 10 bases for J; bases not matched to a gene: 15. This CDR3 spans 15 amino acids. Germline V CDR1 and CDR2: MNHEY, SVGEGT. The DNA of the CDR3 is TGTGCCAGCAGTCCCTTGATGGGAGGGCCTCCGTCGCAGTATTTT. Translated, it gives CASSPLMGGPPSQYF.

Concerning this clonotype: This may be a read error: a much more frequent sequence differs by one nucleotide. This sequence joins TRBV28 and TRBJ1-1; possible D gene TRBD1, 6 bases. Germline CDR1 MDHEN, CDR2 SYDVKM. This CDR3 has 15 amino acids. The CDR3 DNA reads TGTGACAGCAGTCACCACGGGACACAGAACACTGAAGCTTTCTTT. Translation gives CDSSHHGTQNTEAFF.

This chain links TRBV7-8 with TRBJ2-1; TRBD1 matches 9 bases. Germline V gene lookup returns CDR1 SGHVS and CDR2 FQNEAQ. V shed 3 bases and J 9 bases; nucleotides not matched to a gene: 12. This CDR3 spans 16 amino acids. In nucleotides, the CDR3 is TGTGCCAGCAGCTTGTGGCGGACAGGGGATGGTGGTGAGCAGTTCTTC. Protein product: CASSLWRTGDGGEQFF.

CDR3 amino acids: CASSLRQNSYNSPLHF. In DNA, the CDR3 is TGTGCCAGCAGCTTGAGACAGAACTCCTATAATTCACCCCTCCACTTT. The chain couples TRBV7-2 to TRBJ1-6, with D possibly being TRBD1 (5 bases). The CDR3 is 16 residues long. Germline assignment: CDR1 SGHTA and CDR2 FQGNSA. Trimming took 3 bases from V and 0 from J, leaving 9 bases between them.

At least ten counts were recorded for this clonotype. This chain links TRBV19 with TRBJ1-1; 7 bases match TRBD1. The V and J ends lost 5 bases and 0 bases, in that order; junction bases with no gene match: 3. The CDR3 consists of 14 residues. The germline CDR1 and CDR2 sequences are LNHDA and SQIVND (reference sequence). CDR3 region: CASSPDRLNTEAFF. The CDR3 DNA reads TGTGCCAGTAGTCCGGACAGGCTGAACACTGAAGCTTTCTTT. Filled out from reference TRBV19 and TRBJ1-1, the complete variable domain reads DGGITQSPKYLFRKEGQNVTLSCEQNLNHDAMYWYRQDPGQGLRLIYYSQIVNDFQKGDIAEGYSVSREKKESFPLTVTSAQKNPTAFYLCASSPDRLNTEAFFGQGTRLTVV.

The rearrangement uses TRBV2 and TRBJ1-6; tentative D call: TRBD1 (5 bases). Per the germline V gene, CDR1 is SNHLY and CDR2 is FYNNEI. Trimming took 6 bases from V and 10 from J, leaving 13 bases between them. CDR3 length equals 13 residues. CDR3: CASRGDQQSPLHF. The CDR3 nucleotides read TGTGCCAGCAGGGGGGACCAGCAATCACCCCTCCACTTT. Full variable domain (rest looked up from reference TRBV2 and TRBJ1-6): EPEVTQTPSHQVTQMGQEVILRCVPISNHLYFYWYRQILGQKVEFLVSFYNNEISEKSEIFDDQFSVERPDGSNFTLKIRSTKLEDSAMYFCASRGDQQSPLHFGNGTRLTVT.

This clonotype was observed at least ten times. The chain recombines TRBV7-6 with TRBJ1-3; 7 nucleotides match TRBD1. Germline V gene lookup returns CDR1 SGHVS and CDR2 FNYEAQ. V dropped 4 bases and J dropped 1; count of bases not matched to a gene: 1. The length of the CDR3 is 14 residues. The CDR3 is CASSSTGSGNTIYF. CDR3 bases: TGTGCCAGCAGCTCGACAGGGTCTGGAAACACCATATATTTT.

This clonotype was detected ten times or more. V usage is TRBV14 and J usage is TRBJ2-7, with TRBD2 as a possible D gene (8 bases). Looked up from germline, CDR1 is SGHDN and CDR2 is FVKESK. Trimming left V 1 base short and J 6 bases short, with 19 bases between. This CDR3 is built from 16 residues. CDR3 bases: TGTGCCAGCAGCCAAGTTTTACAGGGGCTAGCGGGCGAGCAGTACTTC. It codes for CASSQVLQGLAGEQYF.

V gene TRBV10-2 combines with J gene TRBJ1-1; 8 bases line up with TRBD1. The V gene end was trimmed by 10 bases and the J gene end by 0 bases; junction bases not matched to a gene: 4. CDR3 length equals 13 residues. Germline CDR1 is WSHSY and CDR2 is SAAADI. In nucleotides, the CDR3 is TGCGCCACCCAGGGGGCCGTGAACACTGAAGCTTTCTTT. Residues: CATQGAVNTEAFF.

This clonotype was counted a few times. The chain couples TRBV7-9 to TRBJ2-4; perhaps D is TRBD1 or TRBD2 (7 bases each). V was clipped by 5 bases and J by 0 bases, with 14 bases between them. Germline V gene lookup returns CDR1 SEHNR and CDR2 FQNEAQ (reference sequence). There are 16 residues in the CDR3. CDR3 nucleotide sequence: TGTGCCAGCAGCCCAGGGGGGGGTAGAGCCAAAAACATTCAGTACTTC. Protein sequence: CASSPGGGRAKNIQYF.

To note about this clonotype: An end of the junction does not agree with germline; a read error may underlie this. This sequence joins TRBV4-1 and TRBJ2-5, with 9 positions matching TRBD1. This CDR3 is built from 13 residues. CDR1 is MGHRA, CDR2 YSYEKL, per germline. The CDR3 nucleotides read TGCGCCAGCAGCCAAGAGGTGACAGGACAGGGGTGGTTC. Amino acids: CASSQEVTGQGWF.

For this clonotype: A read error is possible here, since a much larger clone lies one base away. The chain joins TRBV11-2 to TRBJ1-1; possibly TRBD1 for D (5 bases). Germline assignment: CDR1 SGHAT and CDR2 FQNNGV. The CDR3 is 15 amino acids. CDR3 DNA sequence: TGTGCCAGCAGCCCGACGGGGCGATCGAACACTGAAGCTGTCTTT. This codes for CASSPTGRSNTEAVF.

The chain carries TRBV12-3 or TRBV12-4 and TRBJ2-1; TRBD2 matches at 11 bases. The CDR3 sequence is 13 residues long. The V gene end was trimmed by 6 bases and the J gene end by 9 bases; junction bases not matched to a gene: 4. DNA for the CDR3: TGTGCCAGCAGACTAGCGGGGGTGAGTGAGCAGTTCTTC. Translation gives CASRLAGVSEQFF.

This sequence joins TRBV4-3 and TRBJ2-7; D call uncertain. Trimming removed 0 bases from V and 4 bases from J, with 13 bases in between. This CDR3 spans 15 amino acids. CDR1 and CDR2 from the germline V gene are LGHNA and YSLEER. Here the CDR3 reads CASSQEARSSYEQYF. CDR3 sequence (DNA): TGCGCCAGCAGCCAAGAGGCCCGGAGTTCTTACGAGCAGTACTTC.

This clonotype has a count of ten or more. The gene calls are TRBV7-8 and TRBJ2-5; D might be TRBD1 (5 bases). Trimming removed 5 bases from V and 1 base from J, with 8 bases in between. The CDR3 has 13 residues. Per germline, CDR1 SGHVS and CDR2 FQNEAQ. CDR3 nucleotide sequence: TGTGCCAGCAGCACCAGGGTCCAAGAGACCCAGTACTTC. Its protein is CASSTRVQETQYF.

This clonotype was seen a handful of times. The rearrangement joins TRBV4-3 to TRBJ2-1; D gene uncertain. Between the trimmed V and J ends, which lost 4 bases and 4 bases, there was a span of 14 bases. Per the germline V gene, CDR1 is LGHNA and CDR2 is YSLEER. The CDR3 loop spans 15 amino acids. Written as DNA, the CDR3 is TGCGCCAGCAGCCGATGGGCTACTACTTACAATGAGCAGTTCTTC. Its translation: CASSRWATTYNEQFF.

The CDR3 sequence: CASSPRNAETQYF. As DNA, the CDR3 is TGTGCCAGCTCACCAAGGAATGCGGAGACCCAGTACTTC. This chain joins TRBV18 and TRBJ2-5; D uncertain. There are 13 residues in the CDR3. Germline V lookup: CDR1 KGHSH, CDR2 LQKENI. The ends were cut back, 2 bases at V and 5 bases at J, with 9 bases in the middle.

The V call is TRBV12-3 or TRBV12-4, the J call TRBJ2-7; possibly TRBD2 for D (5 bases). The V end lost 7 bases, the J end lost 7 bases, and 17 bases lay between the germline ends. The CDR3 covers 13 residues. The CDR3 here is CASTTSGRLEQYF. The CDR3 nucleotides read TGTGCCAGCACCACAAGCGGTCGTCTGGAGCAGTACTTC.

The V gene is TRBV7-4, the J gene TRBJ2-6; D is tentatively TRBD1 or TRBD2 (5 bases each). The CDR3 is 15 residues long. Germline lookup yields CDR1 SGHVT and CDR2 SQSDAQ. V was trimmed by 5 bases and J by 2 bases, leaving 10 bases between them. Here the CDR3 reads CASSLGTAGANVLTF. CDR3 DNA: TGTGCCAGCAGCCTCGGGACCGCTGGGGCCAACGTCCTGACTTTC.

The chain combines TRBV4-3 with TRBJ1-2; the match to TRBD1 covers 9 bases. Germline assignment: CDR1 LGHNA and CDR2 YSLEER. V gave up 0 bases and J gave up 5 bases; unmatched junction bases: 10. CDR3 length equals 17 residues. The CDR3 spells CASSQERVGQGWYGYTF. The CDR3 DNA reads as TGCGCCAGCAGCCAAGAGCGCGTGGGACAGGGTTGGTATGGCTACACCTTC.

This clonotype has ten or more counts. The chain combines TRBV28 with TRBJ1-1, with 8 bases identical to TRBD1. The germline gives CDR1 MDHEN, CDR2 SYDVKM. This CDR3 region has 13 residues. V lost 11 bases to trimming and J lost 4 bases; unmatched junction nucleotides: 9. In DNA form, the CDR3 reads TGTGCCGGCGGGACAGGCTTGGGCACTGAAGCTTTCTTT. Its protein product is CAGGTGLGTEAFF. Full variable domain (remainder filled in from reference TRBV28 and TRBJ1-1): DVKVTQSSRYLVKRTGEKVFLECVQDMDHENMFWYRQDPGLGLRLIYFSYDVKMKEKGDIPEGYSVSREKKERFSLILESASTNQTSMYLCAGGTGLGTEAFFGQGTRLTVV.

At least ten counts were recorded for this clonotype. J is TRBJ1-1 and V is TRBV7-8; D is unresolved. Germline-derived CDR1 and CDR2 are SGHVS and FQNEAQ. Trimming left V 1 base short and J 4 bases short, with 10 bases between. The CDR3 extends over 14 amino acids. In nucleotides, the CDR3 is TGTGCCAGCAGCTTAGGGTCGTGGGGCACTGAAGCTTTCTTT. It codes for CASSLGSWGTEAFF.